Listed below are T cell receptor beta chains from one sample, sequenced in a study of Ad26.COV2.S vaccination and SARS-CoV-2 variants. Sequencing was performed with immunoSEQ multiplex PCR; in TCRdb, only in-frame clones are kept and a portion is missing. The data show 300,000 to 400,000 clones, roughly 80% seen once. This specimen was peripheral blood, taken in a trial of Ad26.COV2.S vaccine versus placebo. These receptors were taken from a person aged 18-65 years who received the Ad26.COV2.S COVID-19 vaccine or a placebo. The CDR3 runs from the conserved cysteine through the conserved F or W. A D gene is named only where the DNA matches it firmly. For some rows the clone size is stated as once, few or many, or as a class when expanded; others skip it.

d_gene	abundance	v_gene	j_gene	CDR3nt	CDR3aa
TRBD1	NA	TRBV5-4	TRBJ1-1	TGTGCCAGCAGCTTAGGGACAGGGCAGAACACTGAAGCTTTCTTT	CASSLGTGQNTEAFF
TRBD1	NA	TRBV5-1	TRBJ1-2	TGCGCCAGCAGCTTGGACAACAGGGGAGGCTACACCTTC	CASSLDNRGGYTF
NA	NA	TRBV11-3	TRBJ2-1	TGTGCCAGCAGCTTAGATCGTCGGACACCGGCGGGTCTTGGTGAAAATGAGCAGTTCTTC	CASSLDRRTPAGLGENEQFF
TRBD2	NA	TRBV11-2	TRBJ2-2	TGTGCCAGCAGCTTACGCAGACTAGCGGGGAGGTCAACCGGGGAGCTGTTTTTT	CASSLRRLAGRSTGELFF
NA	NA	TRBV5-5	TRBJ2-7	TGTGCCAGCAGCTTAGCGACAGTCTCCTACGAGCAGTACTTC	CASSLATVSYEQYF
TRBD2	NA	TRBV3-1/TRBV3-2	TRBJ2-5	TGTGCCAGCAGCCAAGAAAGCGGGGGGCCGGGGGAGACCCAGTACTTC	CASSQESGGPGETQYF
NA	NA	TRBV12-3/TRBV12-4	TRBJ1-1	TGTGCCAGCAGTTATTCGAACACTGAAGCTTTCTTT	CASSYSNTEAFF
NA	NA	TRBV5-1	TRBJ1-1	TGCGCCAGCAGTAGGGAGGGAATGAACACTGAAGCTTTCTTT	CASSREGMNTEAFF
NA	few	TRBV13	TRBJ2-5	TGTGCCAGCAGCTTAGATAGAGAGACCCAGTACTTC	CASSLDRETQYF
TRBD1	once	TRBV28	TRBJ1-1	TGTGCCAGCAGTTTGGCAGGACAGGTACGAGGGGCTTTCTTT	CASSLAGQVRGAFF